The next 25 T cell receptor beta chains were all read from a single sample in a study of blood T cell repertoires in COVID-19. Some clones are missing from TCRdb's copy, which holds only in-frame ones; the method was immunoSEQ multiplex PCR. The sample shows fewer than 400,000 clones, around 84% of them seen only once. The sample taken for sequencing was PBMCs or T cells enriched from blood (not recorded which). The receptors shown here come from a woman in her twenties or thirties who had been exposed to COVID-19.

The genes are TRBV7-9 and TRBJ2-6; TRBD2 is a possible D gene (5 bases). The germline gives CDR1 SEHNR, CDR2 FQNEAQ (reference sequence). Trimming shortened V by 6 bases and J by 1 base, and 10 bases separated the two germline ends. The CDR3 has 15 residues. Written as DNA, the CDR3 is TGTGCCAGCAGTCAACCGGGGTCTGGGGCCAACGTCCTGACTTTC. Amino acid sequence: CASSQPGSGANVLTF. The variable domain in full, completed from reference TRBV7-9 and TRBJ2-6, reads DTGVSQNPRHKITKRGQNVTFRCDPISEHNRLYWYRQTLGQGPEFLTYFQNEAQLEKSRLLSDRFSAERPKGSFSTLEIQRTEQGDSAMYLCASSQPGSGANVLTFGAGSRLTVL.

The J gene is TRBJ1-3, the V gene TRBV30; D might be TRBD1 (5 bases). There are 13 residues in the CDR3. V dropped 0 bases and J dropped 13 bases, with 16 bases sitting between them. Germline V gives CDR1 GTSNPN, CDR2 SVGIG (reference sequence). CDR3 nucleotides: TGTGCCTGGAGTGTAAGAAGCGGGGCAGCTATATATTTT. This codes for CAWSVRSGAAIYF.

The chain links TRBV7-9 to TRBJ1-3; TRBD1 is a possible D gene (5 bases). The germline V and J ends were trimmed by 5 bases and 4 bases, with 21 bases remaining between them. The CDR3 is 17 amino acids. CDR1 and CDR2 from the germline V gene are SEHNR and FQNEAQ (reference sequence). The CDR3 here is CASSIVDGGVAGNTIYF. The CDR3 coding sequence is TGTGCCAGCAGCATCGTCGATGGGGGGGTAGCAGGAAACACCATATATTTT.

This chain uses TRBV25-1 with TRBJ2-3, with 13 bases fitting TRBD2. The germline gives CDR1 MGHDK, CDR2 SYGVNS. The V segment lost 5 bases and the J segment 0 bases; nucleotides outside the gene matches: 5. The CDR3 runs 17 residues. The CDR3 region has the DNA TGTGCCAGCAGTCGAGGGACTAGCGGGAATAGCACAGATACGCAGTATTTT. This sequence encodes CASSRGTSGNSTDTQYF. Full variable domain (missing parts from reference TRBV25-1 and TRBJ2-3): EADIYQTPRYLVIGTGKKITLECSQTMGHDKMYWYQQDPGMELHLIHYSYGVNSTEKGDLSSESTVSRIRTEHFPLTLESARPSHTSQYLCASSRGTSGNSTDTQYFGPGTRLTVL.

The chain employs TRBV30 and TRBJ1-1, with D tentatively TRBD1 (5 bases). Deletions cut 3 bases from V and 4 bases from J, with 12 bases between. The CDR3 length is 13 residues. The germline V gene encodes CDR1 GTSNPN and CDR2 SVGIG (reference sequence). The CDR3 region has the DNA TGTGCCTGGAGAATAGGGGTGATCACTGAAGCTTTCTTT. Protein sequence: CAWRIGVITEAFF.

The rearrangement links TRBV5-1 to TRBJ2-7; TRBD1 might be the D (5 bases). The CDR3 loop spans 12 amino acids. From germline, CDR1 is SGHRS and CDR2 YFSETQ. Trimming shortened V by 1 base and J by 6 bases, and 8 bases separated the two germline ends. CDR3 DNA sequence: TGCGCCAGCAGCTTGCAGGGAAGCGAGCAGTACTTC. Protein product: CASSLQGSEQYF. The whole variable domain, remainder taken from reference TRBV5-1 and TRBJ2-7, is KAGVTQTPRYLIKTRGQQVTLSCSPISGHRSVSWYQQTPGQGLQFLFEYFSETQRNKGNFPGRFSGRQFSNSRSEMNVSTLELGDSALYLCASSLQGSEQYFGPGTRLTVT.

CDR3 protein: CASTNGGMAGELFF. The CDR3 nucleotides read TGTGCCAGCACAAACGGGGGGATGGCCGGGGAGCTGTTTTTT. The chain carries TRBV6-5 and TRBJ2-2, with 7 bases fitting TRBD2. After removal of 7 bases from V and 6 bases from J, the junction contained 8 bases not matched to a gene. Per germline, CDR1 MNHEY and CDR2 SVGAGI. The CDR3 is 14 amino acids.

The rearrangement joins TRBV3-1 (or the pseudogene TRBV3-2) to TRBJ2-5; 7 bases fit TRBD1. The CDR3 totals 14 residues. Trimming at V came to 4 bases and at J to 5 bases, leaving 7 bases not matched to a gene. CDR1 is LGHDT and CDR2 is YNNKEL in the germline V gene (reference sequence). The CDR3 DNA reads as TGTGCCAGCAGCCCTTCTCGACAGGGCGAGACCCAGTACTTC. It specifies CASSPSRQGETQYF.

This rearrangement joins TRBV19 to TRBJ2-7; maybe TRBD2 (5 bases). Germline loops: CDR1 LNHDA, CDR2 SQIVND (reference sequence). The length of the CDR3 is 13 residues. V lost 4 bases to trimming and J lost 4 bases, with 11 bases between them. The CDR3 DNA is TGTGCCAGTAGTAAGGGTCCGGGATACGAGCAGTACTTC. It codes for CASSKGPGYEQYF. The complete variable domain, with remaining parts taken from reference TRBV19 and TRBJ2-7, reads DGGITQSPKYLFRKEGQNVTLSCEQNLNHDAMYWYRQDPGQGLRLIYYSQIVNDFQKGDIAEGYSVSREKKESFPLTVTSAQKNPTAFYLCASSKGPGYEQYFGPGTRLTVT.

The gene calls are TRBV6-6 and TRBJ1-1, with D possibly TRBD1 on 6 matching bases. V lost 4 bases to trimming and J lost 1 base, with 16 bases between them. The CDR3 is made up of 16 amino acids. Germline loops: CDR1 MNHNY, CDR2 SVGAGI (reference sequence). DNA for the CDR3: TGTGCCAGCAGTTCGCCGCAGGGGTCCCAGAACACTGAAGCTTTCTTT. Translation: CASSSPQGSQNTEAFF.

This chain links TRBV27 with TRBJ1-2; maybe TRBD1 (6 bases). This CDR3 contains 18 residues. The germline V gene has CDR1 MNHEY and CDR2 SMNVEV (reference sequence). Trimming removed 3 bases from V and 2 bases from J, with 22 bases in between. The CDR3 region is CASSLISPGYRANYGYTF. DNA for the CDR3: TGTGCCAGCAGTTTGATAAGTCCTGGGTACAGGGCAAACTATGGCTACACCTTC.

The chain recombines TRBV2 with TRBJ2-1; TRBD2 agrees at 8 bases. The CDR3 covers 13 residues. Germline CDR1 and CDR2: SNHLY and FYNNEI. The trim removed 7 bases at V and 7 bases at J, leaving 6 bases unmatched. The CDR3 bases are TGTGCCAGCACCGGGACTAGAACGAATGAGCAGTTCTTC. Protein sequence: CASTGTRTNEQFF.

The chain employs TRBV30 and TRBJ2-3; D is perhaps TRBD1 (6 bases). Between the trimmed V and J ends, which lost 2 bases and 10 bases, there was a span of 13 bases. Germline V gene lookup returns CDR1 GTSNPN and CDR2 SVGIG (reference sequence). The CDR3 sequence is 12 residues long. CDR3 region: CAWSIHRASQYF. The CDR3 region has the DNA TGTGCCTGGAGTATCCACAGGGCTTCGCAGTATTTT.

The rearrangement uses TRBV9 and TRBJ2-7; tentative D call: TRBD1 (6 bases). This CDR3 contains 13 residues. Germline assignment: CDR1 SGDLS and CDR2 YYNGEE. V was pared by 1 base and J by 7 bases, with 12 bases between. CDR3 residues: CASSVTGQREQYF. The CDR3 DNA follows: TGTGCCAGCAGCGTAACGGGACAAAGGGAGCAGTACTTC.

The rearrangement uses TRBV2 and TRBJ2-2; 10 positions match TRBD2. The V segment lost 8 bases and the J segment 3 bases; nucleotides outside the gene matches: 6. The V gene's germline CDR1 is SNHLY and CDR2 FYNNEI. The CDR3 loop spans 15 amino acids. CDR3 protein: CASRGLAVYTGELFF. In DNA, the CDR3 is TGTGCCAGCCGAGGACTAGCGGTTTACACCGGGGAGCTGTTTTTT. The full variable domain, with the rest looked up from reference TRBV2 and TRBJ2-2, is EPEVTQTPSHQVTQMGQEVILRCVPISNHLYFYWYRQILGQKVEFLVSFYNNEISEKSEIFDDQFSVERPDGSNFTLKIRSTKLEDSAMYFCASRGLAVYTGELFFGEGSRLTVL.

This clone showed up just once. The chain has TRBV11-2 and TRBJ2-5, with TRBD1 matching 10 bases. There are 14 residues in the CDR3. V lost 5 bases, J lost 5 bases, and 5 bases stayed unmatched. Germline values: CDR1 SGHAT, CDR2 FQNNGV. Written as DNA, the CDR3 is TGTGCCAGCAGCCGCGACAGGGGGCCTGAGACCCAGTACTTC. This sequence encodes CASSRDRGPETQYF.

CDR3 amino acids: CASSQDLGQGNSPLHF. The CDR3 nucleotides read TGTGCCAGCAGCCAAGATCTCGGGCAGGGGAATTCACCCCTCCACTTT. This chain uses TRBV3-1 (or the pseudogene TRBV3-2) with TRBJ1-6; a possible D gene is TRBD1 (6 bases). V lost 0 bases to trimming and J lost 7 bases, with 13 bases between them. There are 16 residues in the CDR3. The germline CDR1 and CDR2 sequences are LGHDT and YNNKEL (reference sequence).

This clone was detected only once. The J gene is TRBJ2-1, the V gene TRBV27; TRBD1 is a possible D gene (6 bases). This CDR3 has 14 amino acids. Per the germline V gene, CDR1 is MNHEY and CDR2 is SMNVEV (reference sequence). V gave up 4 bases and J gave up 13 bases, with 20 bases separating them. The CDR3 bases are TGTGCCAGCAGTTCATCCACGAGACAGGACTTACAGTTCTTC. Residues: CASSSSTRQDLQFF.

The chain has TRBV5-4 and TRBJ2-7; 8 positions match TRBD1. This CDR3 region has 14 residues. V lost 4 bases, J lost 6 bases, and 9 bases stayed unmatched. Germline CDR1 is SGHNT and CDR2 is YYREEE (reference sequence). CDR3 in amino acids: CASSPGQGLGEQYF. The CDR3 nucleotides are TGTGCCAGCAGCCCCGGACAGGGTCTGGGCGAGCAGTACTTC.

The V and J genes are TRBV28 and TRBJ2-5, with unresolved D. The CDR3 runs to 13 residues. V was cut by 7 bases and J by 2 bases, with 11 bases left in between. Germline lookup yields CDR1 MDHEN and CDR2 SYDVKM. Written as DNA, the CDR3 is TGTGCCAGCACCAAACCCGGGCAAGAGACCCAGTACTTC. Translating gives CASTKPGQETQYF.

V usage is TRBV27 and J usage is TRBJ1-2; 7 positions match TRBD1. The V gene end was trimmed by 3 bases and the J gene end by 6 bases; junction bases not matched to a gene: 4. Germline loops: CDR1 MNHEY, CDR2 SMNVEV (reference sequence). The CDR3 extends over 13 amino acids. The DNA of the CDR3 is TGTGCCAGCAGTTTCCGACAGGGCCATGGCTACACCTTC. It is translated as CASSFRQGHGYTF.

V gene TRBV5-1 combines with J gene TRBJ2-5; TRBD1 agrees at 11 bases. CDR3 length: 19 residues. Germline V gives CDR1 SGHRS, CDR2 YFSETQ. The V segment lost 5 bases and the J segment 0 bases; nucleotides outside the gene matches: 15. CDR3 sequence (DNA): TGCGCCAGCAGACGGCCGGGACAGGGGGGACTAAAGAACCAAGAGACCCAGTACTTC. This sequence encodes CASRRPGQGGLKNQETQYF.

The chain has TRBV2 and TRBJ2-3, with TRBD2 identical over 14 bases. The CDR3 has 16 amino acids. The germline CDR1 and CDR2 sequences are SNHLY and FYNNEI. V lost 6 bases to trimming and J lost 6 bases; unmatched junction nucleotides: 8. CDR3 in DNA: TGTGCCAGCAGGCCGGGACTAGCGGGGGCTGGGGATACGCAGTATTTT. It is translated as CASRPGLAGAGDTQYF.

The V and J genes are TRBV6-2 or TRBV6-3 and TRBJ1-2, with 9 positions matching TRBD1. The germline CDR1 and CDR2 sequences are MNHEY and SVGEGT. The ends lost 4 bases at V and 6 bases at J; junction bases unmatched: 3. The CDR3 is made up of 13 amino acids. CDR3 loop: CASSSTGGHGYTF. In nucleotides, the CDR3 is TGTGCCAGCAGTTCAACAGGGGGCCATGGCTACACCTTC.

The rearrangement links TRBV18 to TRBJ2-7, with a weak D call TRBD2 (5 bases). This CDR3 comprises 13 residues. Germline assignment: CDR1 KGHSH and CDR2 LQKENI. V dropped 3 bases and J dropped 1 base, with 7 bases sitting between them. For the CDR3, the DNA is TGTGCCAGCTCACCCGAGGGTTCCTACGAGCAGTACTTC. This gives the protein CASSPEGSYEQYF.